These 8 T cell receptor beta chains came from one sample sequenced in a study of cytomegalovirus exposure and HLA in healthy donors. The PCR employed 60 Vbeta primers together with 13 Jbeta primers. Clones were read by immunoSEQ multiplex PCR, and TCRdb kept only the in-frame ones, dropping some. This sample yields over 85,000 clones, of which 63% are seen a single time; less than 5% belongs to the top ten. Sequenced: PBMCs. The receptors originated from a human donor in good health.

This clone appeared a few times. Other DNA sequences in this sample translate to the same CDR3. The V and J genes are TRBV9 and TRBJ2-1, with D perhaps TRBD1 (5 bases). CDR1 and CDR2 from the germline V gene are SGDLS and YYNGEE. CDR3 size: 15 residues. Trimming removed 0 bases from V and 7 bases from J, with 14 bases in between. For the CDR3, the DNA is TGTGCCAGCAGCGTAGAAGCAGGGTTGAGAAATGAGCAGTTCTTC. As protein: CASSVEAGLRNEQFF.

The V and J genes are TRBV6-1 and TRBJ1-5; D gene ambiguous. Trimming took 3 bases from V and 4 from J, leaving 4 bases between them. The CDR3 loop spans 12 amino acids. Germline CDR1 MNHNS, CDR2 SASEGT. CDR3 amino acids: CASSESNQPQHF. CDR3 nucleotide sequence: TGTGCCAGCAGTGAGAGTAATCAGCCCCAGCATTTT.

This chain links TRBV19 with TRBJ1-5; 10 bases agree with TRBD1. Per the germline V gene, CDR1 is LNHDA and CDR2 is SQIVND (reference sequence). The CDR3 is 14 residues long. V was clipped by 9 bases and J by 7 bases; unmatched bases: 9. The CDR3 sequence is CASSSGTGEQPQHF. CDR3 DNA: TGTGCCAGCAGCTCCGGGACAGGGGAACAGCCCCAGCATTTT. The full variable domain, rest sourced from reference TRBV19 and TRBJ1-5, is DGGITQSPKYLFRKEGQNVTLSCEQNLNHDAMYWYRQDPGQGLRLIYYSQIVNDFQKGDIAEGYSVSREKKESFPLTVTSAQKNPTAFYLCASSSGTGEQPQHFGDGTRLSIL.

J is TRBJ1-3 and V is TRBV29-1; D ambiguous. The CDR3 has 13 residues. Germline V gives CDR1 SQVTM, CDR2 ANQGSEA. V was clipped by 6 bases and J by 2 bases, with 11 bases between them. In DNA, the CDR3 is TGCAGCGTGGCGGAATTCGCTGGAAACACCATATATTTT. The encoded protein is CSVAEFAGNTIYF.

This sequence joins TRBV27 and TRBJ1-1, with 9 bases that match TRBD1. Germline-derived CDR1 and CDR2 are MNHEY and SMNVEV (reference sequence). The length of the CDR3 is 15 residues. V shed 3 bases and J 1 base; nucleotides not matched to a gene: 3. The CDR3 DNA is TGTGCCAGCAGTTTTAGGACAGGGGCGAACACTGAAGCTTTCTTT. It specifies CASSFRTGANTEAFF.

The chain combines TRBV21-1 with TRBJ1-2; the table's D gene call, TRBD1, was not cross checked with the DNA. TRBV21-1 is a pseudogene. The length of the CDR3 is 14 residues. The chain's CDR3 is CASSKGGPRYGYTF. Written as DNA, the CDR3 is TGTGCCAGCAGCAAAGGGGGCCCGCGCTATGGCTACACCTTC.

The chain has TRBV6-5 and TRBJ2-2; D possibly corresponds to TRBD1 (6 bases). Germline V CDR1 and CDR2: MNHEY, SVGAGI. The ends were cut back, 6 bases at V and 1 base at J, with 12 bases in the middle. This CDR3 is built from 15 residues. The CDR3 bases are TGTGCCAGCAGCCGGACCAGGGGGAACACCGGGGAGCTGTTTTTT. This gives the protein CASSRTRGNTGELFF.

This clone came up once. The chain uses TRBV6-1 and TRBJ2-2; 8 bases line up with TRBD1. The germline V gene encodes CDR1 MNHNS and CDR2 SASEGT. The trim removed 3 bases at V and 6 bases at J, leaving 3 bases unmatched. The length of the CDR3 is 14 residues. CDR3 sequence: CASSDLDRAGELFF. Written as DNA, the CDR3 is TGTGCCAGCAGTGATCTGGACAGGGCCGGGGAGCTGTTTTTT.